The clone carrying this TCR beta chain was seen a single time. The repertoire was sequenced with immunoSEQ multiplex PCR; TCRdb's copy has only in-frame clones and lacks some. This sample has about 120,000 clones, with roughly 90% found just once. The data stem from a study of blood T cell repertoires in COVID-19. Study details: Samples of COVID-19 (acute and convalescent) were obtained from the United States, Italy and Spain. Sample material is recorded as cDNA or gDNA derived from T cells, B-cell-depleted T cells, or PBMCs.

V lost 6 bases, J lost 0 bases, and 12 bases lay in between. The CDR3 sequence is 15 residues long. The germline V gene encodes CDR1 MNHNY and CDR2 SVGAGI (reference sequence). This sequence was found in a human donor with acute or convalescent COVID-19. The donor label of this sample is uncertain. The chain links TRBV6-6 to TRBJ1-3, with D unresolved. Sequencing used peripheral blood. CDR3 DNA sequence: TGTGCCAGCAGAATTGGCCAGGTCTCTGGAAACACCATATATTTT. It translates to CASRIGQVSGNTIYF.